Below, 18 T cell receptor beta chains from the same sample are listed, as sequenced in a study of T cells after posttransplantation cyclophosphamide. Libraries were prepared by immunoSEQ multiplex PCR; TCRdb keeps only in-frame clonotypes and omits some of them. Here the sample spans thousands of clones, about 70% being singletons. Busulfan-fludarabine conditioning, marrow transplant, and cyclophosphamide on days +3 and +4 were administered. This material consisted of CD8+ T cells sorted from PBMCs, taken around 1,100 days after allogeneic stem cell transplant with posttransplant cyclophosphamide. Source of these receptors: a female patient in her thirties or forties who received an allogeneic stem cell transplant from a related donor, was CMV-positive, and had no GVHD. Certain T cells may be donor cells from the graft.

The chain combines TRBV23-1 with TRBJ1-4; 8 bases line up with TRBD1. TRBV23-1 is labeled an ORF, and its function is uncertain. Trimming cost V 3 bases and J 8 bases; bases outside gene matches: 11. This CDR3 region has 16 residues. CDR3 region: CASSQQGAGVSEKLFF. DNA for the CDR3: TGCGCCAGCAGTCAGCAGGGGGCCGGGGTTAGCGAAAAACTGTTTTTT.

A few counts support this clone. Other DNA sequences in this specimen translate into the identical CDR3. The genes are TRBV9 and TRBJ2-7, with TRBD1 matching 9 bases. CDR1 SGDLS and CDR2 YYNGEE come from the germline V gene. CDR3 length equals 15 residues. The V segment lost 8 bases and the J segment 4 bases; nucleotides outside the gene matches: 13. The CDR3 nucleotides read TGTGCCAGTTGCATCGGACAGGGGACGGCATACGAGCAGTACTTC. This encodes CASCIGQGTAYEQYF.

Note on this clone: Other DNA sequences within the sample encode an identical CDR3. The chain links TRBV9 to TRBJ2-7; 7 bases match TRBD1. The CDR3 extends over 15 amino acids. Germline V lookup: CDR1 SGDLS, CDR2 YYNGEE. The junction had 16 bases not matched to a gene; V was cut back by 9 bases and J by 4 bases. CDR3 region: CAICIKQGTAYEQYF. The CDR3 nucleotides read TGTGCCATTTGTATCAAACAGGGGACGGCATACGAGCAGTACTTC.

In its sample, this clone was seen a few times. The chain carries TRBV7-3 and TRBJ1-1; 8 nucleotides line up with TRBD1. Per the germline V gene, CDR1 is SGHTA and CDR2 is FQGTGA. Losses at the gene ends were 4 bases for V and 1 base for J; bases not matched to a gene: 2. The CDR3 is 14 amino acids. The CDR3 bases are TGTGCCAGCAGCTCGACAGGGGAGAACACTGAAGCTTTCTTT. Protein: CASSSTGENTEAFF.

Worth noting for this clone: The junction does not match germline at one end; this may be a read error. This CDR3 is also generated by other DNA sequences in the sample. The chain combines TRBV9 with TRBJ2-7; 7 bases are a match to TRBD1. CDR1 and CDR2 from the germline V gene are SGDLS and YYNGEE. CDR3 size: 15 residues. The CDR3 sequence: CACSFKQGTAYEQYF. The DNA for the CDR3 is TGTGCCTGCAGTTTCAAACAGGGGACGGCCTACGAGCAGTACTTC.

The chain couples TRBV5-6 to TRBJ1-5; a possible D gene is TRBD1 (5 bases). Trimming took off 4 bases at V and 7 bases at J, with 15 bases between the two ends. CDR1 is SGHDT and CDR2 is YYEEEE in the germline V gene. This CDR3 is 14 amino acids long. CDR3 residues: CASSLGGTGQPQHF. DNA of the CDR3: TGTGCCAGCAGCCTCGGGGGTACAGGCCAGCCCCAGCATTTT.

This clone was recorded only once. The rearrangement uses TRBV7-2 and TRBJ1-2; TRBD1 matches 7 bases. The CDR3 consists of 17 residues. In germline, CDR1 is SGHTA, CDR2 FQGNSA. Trimming at V came to 5 bases and at J to 1 base, leaving 13 bases not matched to a gene. The CDR3 DNA is TGTGCCAGCAGCCGCGGCCAGGGGGGTTGGGATAACTATGGCTACACCTTC. Residues: CASSRGQGGWDNYGYTF.

The chain has TRBV4-2 and TRBJ2-1; D is unclear. From germline, CDR1 is LGHNA and CDR2 YNFKEQ. The CDR3 runs to 12 residues. V lost 0 bases, J lost 7 bases, and 4 bases lay in between. The CDR3 sequence: CASSQDRNEQFF. CDR3 nucleotide sequence: TGTGCCAGCAGCCAAGATAGAAATGAGCAGTTCTTC.

The chain uses TRBV4-1 and TRBJ2-7; D perhaps matches TRBD1 (5 bases). This CDR3 spans 14 amino acids. Trimming shortened V by 1 base and J by 3 bases, and 10 bases separated the two germline ends. CDR1 and CDR2 (germline): MGHRA, YSYEKL. The CDR3 coding sequence is TGCGCCAGCAGCCAAGGTTCCGACAGCTACGAGCAGTACTTC. It is translated as CASSQGSDSYEQYF.

The genes are TRBV7-3 and TRBJ2-1, with TRBD2 matching 9 bases. Trimming removed 1 base from V and 10 bases from J; junction bases left unmatched: 8. This CDR3 comprises 15 residues. From germline, CDR1 is SGHTA and CDR2 FQGTGA. Written as DNA, the CDR3 is TGTGCCAGCAGCTTAAATAGCGGGAGCCCGACGGAGCAGTTCTTC. Translating it yields CASSLNSGSPTEQFF.

The chain carries TRBV11-3 and TRBJ2-7; perhaps TRBD1 as D (6 bases). This CDR3 is built from 13 residues. V was cut by 5 bases and J by 4 bases, with 12 bases left in between. The germline V gene has CDR1 SGHNT and CDR2 YENEEA. Written as DNA, the CDR3 is TGTGCCAGCAGCCCCCGAGGGGGATACGAGCAGTACTTC. Its protein product is CASSPRGGYEQYF.

In its sample, this clone was seen a few times. V and J are TRBV9 and TRBJ2-2; perhaps TRBD1 as D (5 bases). The germline gives CDR1 SGDLS, CDR2 YYNGEE. V was cut by 0 bases and J by 11 bases, with 14 bases left in between. The CDR3 is 14 residues long. The chain's CDR3 is CASSVEGRQGELFF. CDR3 nucleotide sequence: TGTGCCAGCAGCGTAGAAGGACGTCAGGGTGAGCTGTTTTTT.

This clone turned up a few times. The same CDR3 can be traced to other DNA sequences in this sample. This chain links TRBV9 with TRBJ2-7, with a weak D call TRBD1 (5 bases). The V and J ends lost 5 bases and 4 bases respectively, with 19 bases between them. This CDR3 is 15 amino acids long. Germline CDR1 SGDLS, CDR2 YYNGEE. The CDR3: CASSFRQRTAYEQYF. CDR3 DNA sequence: TGTGCCAGCAGTTTCAGACAGAGGACGGCATACGAGCAGTACTTC.

This clone occurred a few times. This rearrangement joins TRBV28 to TRBJ2-5; 15 bases match TRBD2. Germline V CDR1 and CDR2: MDHEN, SYDVKM. The CDR3 loop spans 19 amino acids. V trimming: 4 bases; J trimming: 2 bases; junction bases outside the gene matches: 11. The CDR3 DNA sequence: TGTGCCAGCAGTTCATTAGGACTAGCGGGGGGGCCATCTCAAGAGACCCAGTACTTC. Translated, it gives CASSSLGLAGGPSQETQYF.

This clone was observed a few times. This CDR3 is also generated by other DNA sequences in the sample. The CDR3 coding sequence is TGTGCCAGCAGTGGCGGACAGGGCAATCAGCCCCAGCATTTT. It encodes CASSGGQGNQPQHF. The V call is TRBV28, the J call TRBJ1-5, with 7 bases lining up with TRBD1. CDR1 and CDR2 from the germline V gene are MDHEN and SYDVKM. CDR3 length equals 14 residues. Losses at the gene ends were 5 bases for V and 2 bases for J; bases not matched to a gene: 3. The complete variable domain, with remaining parts taken from reference TRBV28 and TRBJ1-5, reads DVKVTQSSRYLVKRTGEKVFLECVQDMDHENMFWYRQDPGLGLRLIYFSYDVKMKEKGDIPEGYSVSREKKERFSLILESASTNQTSMYLCASSGGQGNQPQHFGDGTRLSIL.

This chain uses TRBV5-6 with TRBJ2-1; 9 bases align to TRBD2. Germline CDR1 and CDR2: SGHDT and YYEEEE. The V and J ends lost 4 bases and 0 bases, in that order; junction bases with no gene match: 14. The CDR3 sequence is 19 residues long. This CDR3 is CASSRGSGGPESSYNEQFF. The DNA of the CDR3 is TGTGCCAGCAGCCGCGGGAGCGGGGGGCCCGAGAGCTCCTACAATGAGCAGTTCTTC.

The V and J genes are TRBV6-5 and TRBJ2-5; 7 bases are a match to TRBD2. The CDR3 runs 14 residues. Germline V gene lookup returns CDR1 MNHEY and CDR2 SVGAGI. J gave up 4 bases and V 0 bases, and 2 bases lay outside the gene matches. CDR3 region: CASSYSGGGETQYF. The DNA for the CDR3 is TGTGCCAGCAGTTACTCGGGCGGGGGAGAGACCCAGTACTTC.

This clone was picked up one time. Distinct nucleotide sequences in the sample also encode this CDR3. The chain joins TRBV9 to TRBJ2-7, with D maybe TRBD1 (6 bases). Trimming removed 8 bases at V and 2 bases at J, with 20 bases between. The CDR3 is 15 residues long. The germline CDR1 and CDR2 sequences are SGDLS and YYNGEE. The DNA for the CDR3 is TGTGCCAGTATTTTCGGACAGAGGACGGCCTACGAGCAGTACTTC. Its translation is CASIFGQRTAYEQYF.